This T cell receptor (beta chain) was captured by sequencing in a study of T cell repertoires in cytomegalovirus infection. General study points: Identification of carriers of CMV plus the relevant HLA was performed using cumulative public TCR beta family frequency. CMV-specific TCR beta clonotypes restricted by HLA-C were the ones dominating the ex vivo response.

In regard to this clonotype: Antigen: not known.

TCRdb called the reads again in MiXCR, with one record for every CDR3 protein. The sample has 110,000 or so distinct CDR3 sequences, 30% to 35% seen once. The CDR3 runs 15 residues. Between the trimmed V and J ends, which lost 1 base and 7 bases, there was a span of 14 bases. The J gene is TRBJ1-5, the V gene TRBV12-3 or TRBV12-4; possibly TRBD1 for D (5 bases). The receptor was isolated from a human donor in good health (CMV status not recorded). Some clones in this sample may be carry-over from other donors' samples. The input for sequencing was CD8+ T cells from cultured PBMCs, taken from culture after CMV antigen stimulation. The CDR3 loop is CASSLGQGYRQPQHF. DNA for the CDR3: TGTGCCAGCAGTTTAGGCCAGGGCTATCGGCAGCCCCAGCATTTT.